What follows are 13 T cell receptor beta chains derived from one specimen sequenced in a study of CD8 T cells in Susac syndrome. RNA totalling about 0.5 to 1 ug underwent reverse transcription with random hexamers. A single record per CDR3 protein comes from TCRdb applying MiXCR to the immunoSEQ multiplex PCR reads. The table includes about 110,000 distinct CDR3 sequences, 95% to 98% detected once. Specimen: CD4+ T cells from PBMCs. Receptors originate from a human donor in good health.

This sequence joins TRBV5-1 and TRBJ1-2, with TRBD1 matching over 11 bases. The V gene's germline CDR1 is SGHRS and CDR2 YFSETQ. The CDR3 extends over 15 amino acids. The V segment lost 4 bases and the J segment 8 bases; nucleotides outside the gene matches: 10. Here the CDR3 reads CASSVTRGQGEGYTF. The CDR3 coding sequence is TGCGCCAGCAGCGTCACCCGGGGACAGGGGGAAGGCTACACCTTC.

This clonotype occurred a few times. The chain is built from TRBV29-1 and TRBJ2-7; D possibly corresponds to TRBD1 (5 bases). V was shortened by 7 bases and J by 3 bases, with 16 bases between the two germline ends. CDR1 is SQVTM, CDR2 ANQGSEA, per germline. CDR3 length equals 13 residues. This CDR3 reads CSGGPGGGYEQYF. The CDR3, as DNA: TGCAGCGGGGGCCCGGGTGGTGGCTACGAGCAGTACTTC.

This chain links TRBV7-2 with TRBJ1-2; the D gene is possibly TRBD1 (5 bases). From germline, CDR1 is SGHTA and CDR2 FQGNSA. This CDR3 is 13 amino acids long. Trimming took off 4 bases at V and 10 bases at J, with 16 bases between the two ends. The CDR3 here is CASSSGVGVPYTF. CDR3 DNA: TGTGCCAGCAGCTCCGGGGTGGGGGTCCCCTACACCTTC.

This chain links TRBV23-1 with TRBJ2-7, with 7 bases lining up with TRBD2. TRBV23-1 is classed as an ORF, of uncertain function. V dropped 8 bases and J dropped 5; count of bases not matched to a gene: 15. CDR3 size: 15 residues. CDR3 nucleotides: TGCGCCAGCGGTACCTCCGGGACGGGGGGAGACGAGCAGTACTTC. This gives the protein CASGTSGTGGDEQYF.

V is TRBV4-3 and J is TRBJ2-1; D gene unclear. The germline gives CDR1 LGHNA, CDR2 YSLEER. The length of the CDR3 is 14 residues. V shed 0 bases and J shed 10 bases, with 13 bases lying between them. The CDR3 reads CASSQDPGKREQFF. For the CDR3, the DNA is TGCGCCAGCAGCCAAGATCCGGGTAAGCGCGAGCAGTTCTTC.

The V gene is TRBV14, the J gene TRBJ2-3; 11 bases align to TRBD2. Germline values: CDR1 SGHDN, CDR2 FVKESK. The CDR3 is made up of 18 amino acids. V was pared by 4 bases and J by 6 bases, with 15 bases of the junction left unmatched. The CDR3 DNA follows: TGTGCCAGCAGCCCTCAGACCGGAATAGCGGGGGGGCCCGATACGCAGTATTTT. Its translation is CASSPQTGIAGGPDTQYF.

This chain connects TRBV2 to TRBJ2-7, with D tentatively TRBD1 (6 bases). The CDR3 has 14 residues. The germline V and J ends were trimmed by 3 bases and 5 bases, with 14 bases remaining between them. The germline gives CDR1 SNHLY, CDR2 FYNNEI. CDR3 bases: TGTGCCAGCAGTGAGCGACAGGTGGTAAACGAGCAGTACTTC. This gives the protein CASSERQVVNEQYF.

This sequence joins TRBV29-1 and TRBJ1-2, with D possibly matching TRBD1 (5 bases). Germline V gene data show CDR1 as SQVTM and CDR2 as ANQGSEA. The V end was cut by 4 bases, the J end by 6 bases, with 12 bases between. CDR3 length: 12 residues. The CDR3: CSVVGALNGYTF. The CDR3 DNA reads TGCAGCGTTGTAGGGGCACTTAATGGCTACACCTTC.

This sequence joins TRBV11-2 and TRBJ2-1, with D possibly matching TRBD1 (5 bases). CDR1 is SGHAT, CDR2 FQNNGV, per germline. The CDR3 totals 15 residues. Trimming removed 3 bases from V and 2 bases from J, with 11 bases in between. CDR3 in DNA: TGTGCCAGCAGCTTGGGCAGGGTACCCTACAATGAGCAGTTCTTC. Its translation: CASSLGRVPYNEQFF.

The chain links TRBV20-1 to TRBJ2-2; D is perhaps TRBD1 (6 bases). This CDR3 contains 15 residues. Trimming stripped 2 bases from V and 3 bases from J, with 13 bases between. Germline-derived CDR1 and CDR2 are DFQATT and SNEGSKA (reference sequence). CDR3 in DNA: TGCAGTGCTAGAACGGCGAAGGGGGACACCGGGGAGCTGTTTTTT. Protein sequence: CSARTAKGDTGELFF.

This clonotype showed up just once. The CDR3 here is CATSDQDVQGNTDTQYF. Here the CDR3 DNA reads TGTGCCACCAGTGACCAGGACGTGCAAGGGAACACAGATACGCAGTATTTT. The V gene is TRBV24-1, the J gene TRBJ2-3; D ambiguous. The CDR3 is made up of 17 amino acids. V lost 4 bases to trimming and J lost 2 bases, with 18 bases between them. Germline V CDR1 and CDR2: KGHDR, SFDVKD.

The V and J genes are TRBV6-5 and TRBJ2-1; 9 nucleotides line up with TRBD2. The CDR3 is 16 residues long. With 0 bases clipped from V and 6 bases from J, the junction kept 6 bases outside the gene matches. Germline loops: CDR1 MNHEY, CDR2 SVGAGI. The CDR3 reads CASSYSRGGGANEQFF. The CDR3 DNA reads TGTGCCAGCAGTTACTCGAGGGGCGGGGGGGCCAATGAGCAGTTCTTC.

The chain is built from TRBV5-6 and TRBJ2-6, with 9 bases that match TRBD1. Germline values: CDR1 SGHDT, CDR2 YYEEEE. This CDR3 comprises 18 residues. V was clipped by 1 base and J by 1 base; unmatched bases: 6. CDR3 sequence: CASSLTGDRASGANVLTF. CDR3 coding DNA: TGTGCCAGCAGCTTGACCGGGGACAGGGCGTCTGGGGCCAACGTCCTGACTTTC.